These 2 T cell receptor beta chains share one sample of origin, sequenced in a study of neurological immune-mediated disorders. Each CDR3 protein is one row after TCRdb ran MiXCR on the 5' RACE reads. The top ten clones hold roughly 15% of a sample with 75,000 to 95,000 distinct CDR3 sequences, over 15% of them seen once. The sequenced material came from PBMCs. These receptor sequences come from a middle-aged woman in good health.

This clonotype occurred many times. The chain uses TRBV28 and TRBJ2-7; D is unresolved. CDR3 length equals 12 residues. Germline loops: CDR1 MDHEN, CDR2 SYDVKM. Trimming pared 4 bases from V and 5 bases from J, leaving 9 bases between. CDR3 sequence reads: CASSSKFHEQYV. The CDR3 bases are TGTGCCAGCAGTTCTAAATTTCACGAGCAGTACGTC.

This clonotype was counted a few times. V is TRBV25-1 and J is TRBJ2-1; TRBD1 matches at 8 bases. The CDR3 consists of 14 residues. J lost 9 bases, V lost 3 bases, and 7 bases had no gene match. Germline CDR1 and CDR2: MGHDK and SYGVNS. The CDR3 sequence is CASSDWSGGVEQFF. CDR3 coding DNA: TGTGCCAGCAGTGATTGGTCAGGGGGCGTTGAGCAGTTCTTC.